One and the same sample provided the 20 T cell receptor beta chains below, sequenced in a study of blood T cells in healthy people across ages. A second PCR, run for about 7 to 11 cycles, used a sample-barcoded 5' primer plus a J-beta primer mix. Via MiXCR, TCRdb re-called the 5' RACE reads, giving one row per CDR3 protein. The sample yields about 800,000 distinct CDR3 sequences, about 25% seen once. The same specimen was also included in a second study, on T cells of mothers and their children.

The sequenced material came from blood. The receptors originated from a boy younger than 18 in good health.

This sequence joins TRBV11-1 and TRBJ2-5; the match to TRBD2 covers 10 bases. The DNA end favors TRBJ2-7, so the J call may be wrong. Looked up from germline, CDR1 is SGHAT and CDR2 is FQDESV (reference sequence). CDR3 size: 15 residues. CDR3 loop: CASSLGTSGGDEQYF. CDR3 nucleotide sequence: TGTGCCAGCAGCTTAGGGACTAGCGGAGGGGACGAGCAGTACTTC.

The CDR3, as DNA: TGCAGCGTTCGGTGGGGCTACGAGCAGTACTTC. Encoded protein: CSVRWGYEQYF. The chain has TRBV29-1 and TRBJ2-1; D remains ambiguous. The DNA end is a closer match to TRBJ2-7, so the J assignment may be wrong. The CDR3 loop spans 11 amino acids. Germline V gene lookup returns CDR1 SQVTM and CDR2 ANQGSEA.

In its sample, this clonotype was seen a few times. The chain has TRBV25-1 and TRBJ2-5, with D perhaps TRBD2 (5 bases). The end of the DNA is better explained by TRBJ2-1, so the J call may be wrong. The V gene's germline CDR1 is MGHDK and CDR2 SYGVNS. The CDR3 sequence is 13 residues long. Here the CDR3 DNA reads TGTGCCAGCAGTGCGGGATTCTACAATGAGCAGTTCTTC. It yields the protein CASSAGFYNEQFF.

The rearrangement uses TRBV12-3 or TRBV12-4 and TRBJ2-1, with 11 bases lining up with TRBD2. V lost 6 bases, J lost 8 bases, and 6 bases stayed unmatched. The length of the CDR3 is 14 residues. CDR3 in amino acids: CASRGTSGLDEQFF. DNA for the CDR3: TGTGCCAGCAGAGGGACTAGCGGTCTCGATGAGCAGTTCTTC.

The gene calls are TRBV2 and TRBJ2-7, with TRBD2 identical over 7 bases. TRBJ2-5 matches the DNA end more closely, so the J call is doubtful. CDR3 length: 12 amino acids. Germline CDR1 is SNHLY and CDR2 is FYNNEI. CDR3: CASGGGEETQYF. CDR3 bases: TGTGCCAGCGGCGGGGGTGAAGAGACCCAGTACTTC.

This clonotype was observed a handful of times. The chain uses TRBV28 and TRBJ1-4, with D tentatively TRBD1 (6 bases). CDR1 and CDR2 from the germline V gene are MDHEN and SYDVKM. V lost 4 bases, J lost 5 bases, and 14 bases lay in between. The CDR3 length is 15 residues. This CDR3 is CASSSGGQPNEKLFF. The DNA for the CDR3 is TGTGCCAGCAGTTCGGGGGGACAACCGAATGAAAAACTGTTTTTT.

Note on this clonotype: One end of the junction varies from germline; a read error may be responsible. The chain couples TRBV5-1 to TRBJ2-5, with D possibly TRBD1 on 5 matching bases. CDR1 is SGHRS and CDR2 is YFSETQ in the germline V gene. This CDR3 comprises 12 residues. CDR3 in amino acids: CASDSDQETRYF. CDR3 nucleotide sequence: TGCGCCAGCGACAGCGATCAAGAGACCCGGTACTTC.

The CDR3 region has the DNA TGTGCCAGCAGACCCCGACTAGCGGGGAGGGAGACCCAGTACTTC. This sequence encodes CASRPRLAGRETQYF. This chain joins TRBV7-8 and TRBJ2-5, with 11 nucleotides matching TRBD2. The CDR3 has 15 amino acids. CDR1 is SGHVS and CDR2 is FQNEAQ in the germline V gene. J gave up 5 bases and V 6 bases, and 8 bases lay outside the gene matches.

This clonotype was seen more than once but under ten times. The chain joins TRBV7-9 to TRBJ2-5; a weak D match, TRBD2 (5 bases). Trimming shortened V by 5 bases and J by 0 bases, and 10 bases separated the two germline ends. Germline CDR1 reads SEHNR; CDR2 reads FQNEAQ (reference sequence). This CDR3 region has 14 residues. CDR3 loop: CASSATGYQETQYF. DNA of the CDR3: TGTGCCAGCAGCGCCACGGGGTACCAAGAGACCCAGTACTTC.

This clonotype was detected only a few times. CDR3 amino acids: CASSQDGGTSGYEQYF. In DNA, the CDR3 is TGCGCCAGCAGCCAAGATGGAGGAACTAGCGGATACGAGCAGTACTTC. The chain recombines TRBV4-3 with TRBJ2-7, with 8 bases matching TRBD2. Germline CDR1 is LGHNA and CDR2 is YSLEER. This CDR3 is built from 16 residues. V dropped 0 bases and J dropped 4; count of bases not matched to a gene: 8.

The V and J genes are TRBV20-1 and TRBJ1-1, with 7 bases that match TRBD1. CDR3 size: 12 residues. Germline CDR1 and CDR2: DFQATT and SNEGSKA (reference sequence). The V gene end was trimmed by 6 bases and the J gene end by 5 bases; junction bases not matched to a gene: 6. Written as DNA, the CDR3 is TGCAGTGCAGCGACAGGGAGGACTGAAGCTTTCTTT. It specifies CSAATGRTEAFF.

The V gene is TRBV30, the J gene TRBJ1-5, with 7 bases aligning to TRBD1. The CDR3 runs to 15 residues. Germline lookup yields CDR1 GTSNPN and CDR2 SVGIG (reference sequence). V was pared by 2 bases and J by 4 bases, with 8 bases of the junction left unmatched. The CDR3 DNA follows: TGTGCCTGGAGTCTCAGACAGGGAAATAATCAGCCCCAGCATTTT. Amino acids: CAWSLRQGNNQPQHF. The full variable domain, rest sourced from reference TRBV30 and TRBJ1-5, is SQTIHQWPATLVQPVGSPLSLECTVEGTSNPNLYWYRQAAGRGLQLLFYSVGIGQISSEVPQNLSASRPQDRQFILSSKKLLLSDSGFYLCAWSLRQGNNQPQHFGDGTRLSIL.

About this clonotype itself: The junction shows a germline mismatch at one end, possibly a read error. CDR3 region: CASSQAHSSYEQHF. In DNA form, the CDR3 reads TGCGCCAGCAGCCAAGCCCACAGCTCCTACGAGCAGCACTTC. The V and J genes are TRBV4-1 and TRBJ2-7, with D unclear. CDR1 is MGHRA and CDR2 is YSYEKL in the germline V gene. The CDR3 runs 14 residues.

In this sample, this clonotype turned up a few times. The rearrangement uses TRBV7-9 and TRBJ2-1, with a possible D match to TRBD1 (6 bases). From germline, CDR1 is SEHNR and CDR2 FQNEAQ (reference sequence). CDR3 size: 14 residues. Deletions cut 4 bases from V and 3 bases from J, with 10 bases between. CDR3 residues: CASSSRDNYNEQFF. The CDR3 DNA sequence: TGTGCCAGCAGCTCCAGGGACAACTACAATGAGCAGTTCTTC.

CDR3 residues: CSARDLKQGLFQETQYF. Written as DNA, the CDR3 is TGCAGTGCTAGGGATTTAAAACAGGGACTGTTCCAAGAGACCCAGTACTTC. V and J are TRBV20-1 and TRBJ2-5, with D tentatively TRBD1 or TRBD2 (6 bases each). The V gene lost 3 bases and the J gene lost 1 base, with 21 bases spanning the gap. This CDR3 comprises 17 residues. The germline gives CDR1 DFQATT, CDR2 SNEGSKA (reference sequence).

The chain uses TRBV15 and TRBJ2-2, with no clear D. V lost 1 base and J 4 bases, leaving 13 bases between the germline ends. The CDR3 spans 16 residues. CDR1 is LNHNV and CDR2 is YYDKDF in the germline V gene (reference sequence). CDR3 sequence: CATSRVRTVLTGELFF. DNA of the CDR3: TGTGCCACCAGCAGAGTTCGGACGGTGCTCACCGGGGAGCTGTTTTTT.

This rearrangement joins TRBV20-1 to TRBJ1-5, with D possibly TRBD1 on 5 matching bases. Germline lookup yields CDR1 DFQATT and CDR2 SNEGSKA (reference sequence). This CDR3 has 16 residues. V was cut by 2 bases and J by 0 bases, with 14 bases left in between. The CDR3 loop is CSARPQDTYSNQPQHF. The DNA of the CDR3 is TGCAGTGCTAGACCTCAGGACACCTATAGCAATCAGCCCCAGCATTTT.

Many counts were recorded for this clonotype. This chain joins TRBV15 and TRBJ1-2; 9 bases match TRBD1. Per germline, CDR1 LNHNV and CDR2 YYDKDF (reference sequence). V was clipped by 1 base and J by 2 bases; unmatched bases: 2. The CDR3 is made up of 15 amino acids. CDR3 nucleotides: TGTGCCACCAGCAGAGGACAGGGGGGAAACTATGGCTACACCTTC. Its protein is CATSRGQGGNYGYTF.

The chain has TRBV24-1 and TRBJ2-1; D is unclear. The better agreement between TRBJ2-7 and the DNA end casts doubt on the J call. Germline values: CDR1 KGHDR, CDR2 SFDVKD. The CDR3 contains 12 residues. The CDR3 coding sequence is TGTGCCACCAGTGATTTAAATGCCGAGCAGTACTTC. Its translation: CATSDLNAEQYF.

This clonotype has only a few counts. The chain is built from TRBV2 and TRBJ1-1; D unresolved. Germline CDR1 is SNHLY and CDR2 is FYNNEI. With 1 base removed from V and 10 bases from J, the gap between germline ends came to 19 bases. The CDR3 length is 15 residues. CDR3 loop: CASSEVADKLSVAFF. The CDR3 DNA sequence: TGTGCCAGCAGTGAAGTTGCTGATAAATTATCCGTAGCTTTCTTT.